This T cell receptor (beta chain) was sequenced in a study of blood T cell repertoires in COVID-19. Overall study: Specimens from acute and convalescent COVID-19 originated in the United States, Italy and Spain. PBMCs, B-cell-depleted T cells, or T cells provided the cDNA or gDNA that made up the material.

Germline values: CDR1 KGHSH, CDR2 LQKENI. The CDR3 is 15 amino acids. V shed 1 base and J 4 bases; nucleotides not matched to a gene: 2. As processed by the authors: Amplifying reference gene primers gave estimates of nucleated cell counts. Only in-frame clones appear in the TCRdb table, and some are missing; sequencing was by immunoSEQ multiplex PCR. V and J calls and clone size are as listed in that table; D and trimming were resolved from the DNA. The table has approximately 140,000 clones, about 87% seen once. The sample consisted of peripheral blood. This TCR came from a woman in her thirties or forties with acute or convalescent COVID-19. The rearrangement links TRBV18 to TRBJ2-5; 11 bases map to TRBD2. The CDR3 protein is CASSPRLAGGETQYF. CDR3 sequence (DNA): TGTGCCAGCTCACCACGGCTAGCGGGAGGAGAGACCCAGTACTTC.